This TCR beta chain comes out of a study of blood T cell repertoires in COVID-19. Clones were sequenced by immunoSEQ multiplex PCR, and TCRdb holds only the in-frame ones, with some missing. This table has around 80,000 clones, roughly 78% appearing once. This sequence originates from a woman between 70 and 85 years old with acute or convalescent COVID-19. Sequencing was performed on peripheral blood.

The CDR3 DNA follows: TGCGCCAGCAGCCAAGATCGGGGGTATCTCCAGCATTTT. Protein sequence: CASSQDRGYLQHF. The chain uses TRBV4-1 and TRBJ1-5; maybe TRBD1 (5 bases). Between the trimmed V and J ends, which lost 0 bases and 12 bases, there was a span of 12 bases. This CDR3 has 13 amino acids. CDR1 is MGHRA and CDR2 is YSYEKL in the germline V gene.